These T cell receptor beta chains were read from a single sample in a study of T cells in Graves' hyperthyroidism and ophthalmopathy. From the multiplex PCR reads, TCRdb called clonotypes with MiXCR, one entry per CDR3 protein. The sample holds some 620,000 distinct CDR3 sequences, roughly 16% seen once. Sequencing was performed on blood. The receptors originated from a young woman with Graves' hyperthyroidism. The CDR3 runs from the conserved cysteine through the conserved F or W. Each record gives: J gene, clone size, V gene, D gene, CDR3 protein, CDR3 DNA. A D gene is named only where the DNA matches it firmly. Size is stated for part of the rows, as once, few or many counts, or as a class when the clone is expanded.

>TRBJ2-1|NA|TRBV6-4|TRBD2
CASSDFSGSIDEQFF
TGTGCCAGCAGTGACTTTAGCGGGAGTATCGATGAGCAGTTCTTC
>TRBJ2-7|many|TRBV6-6|NA
CASSYGGEQYF
TGTGCCAGCAGTTACGGGGGCGAGCAGTACTTC
>TRBJ1-5|NA|TRBV7-9|NA
CASSYENQPQHF
TGTGCCAGCAGTTACGAAAATCAGCCCCAGCATTTT
>TRBJ2-7|many|TRBV6-1|TRBD1
CASHRGREIYEQYF
TGTGCCAGCCACAGGGGGCGTGAAATCTACGAGCAGTACTTC
>TRBJ1-2|many|TRBV12-3/TRBV12-4|NA
CASSLYVRRSNYGYTF
TGTGCCAGCAGTTTATATGTTCGTAGGTCTAACTATGGCTACACCTTC
>TRBJ2-1|NA|TRBV6-5|TRBD2
CASSYAGAYEQFF
TGTGCCAGCAGTTACGCGGGAGCCTACGAGCAGTTCTTC
>TRBJ2-7|NA|TRBV6-2/TRBV6-3|NA
CASSYLADPYEQYF
TGTGCCAGCAGTTATTTAGCGGACCCCTACGAGCAGTACTTC
>TRBJ1-5|NA|TRBV9|NA
CASSVRGDSNQPQHF
TGTGCCAGCAGCGTCCGAGGGGATAGCAATCAGCCCCAGCATTTT
>TRBJ1-4|many|TRBV28|NA
CASSLVGRDEKLFF
TGTGCCAGCAGCCTGGTGGGGAGGGATGAAAAACTGTTTTTT
>TRBJ1-1|NA|TRBV9|NA
CASSVDPGVNTEAFF
TGTGCCAGCAGCGTAGATCCGGGAGTGAACACTGAAGCTTTCTTT
>TRBJ1-1|NA|TRBV20-1|NA
CSARGLGQPTEAFF
TGCAGTGCTAGAGGGCTAGGGCAGCCCACTGAAGCTTTCTTT
>TRBJ1-6|few|TRBV3-1|NA
CASSQVGGSPLHF
TGTGCCAGCAGCCAAGTTGGAGGGTCACCCCTCCACTTT
>TRBJ2-7|NA|TRBV5-1|TRBD2
CASSRGLAGGPASYEQYF
TGCGCCAGCAGCCGGGGACTAGCGGGAGGTCCGGCCTCGTACGAGCAGTACTTC
>TRBJ2-1|many|TRBV6-1|TRBD1
CASSEDRGYEQFF
TGTGCCAGCAGTGAAGACAGGGGCTATGAGCAGTTCTTC
>TRBJ2-3|many|TRBV20-1|TRBD2
CSARSRLAGVGAGDTQYF
TGCAGTGCGCGTAGTCGGCTAGCGGGAGTAGGGGCGGGAGATACGCAGTATTTT
>TRBJ1-5|few|TRBV20-1|NA
CSARGDPGGGQPQHF
TGCAGTGCTAGAGGGGATCCCGGAGGGGGTCAGCCCCAGCATTTT
>TRBJ2-7|few|TRBV7-9|TRBD2
CASSLVYDGRHREQYF
TGTGCCAGCAGCTTAGTATATGACGGGAGGCACAGAGAGCAGTACTTC
>TRBJ1-2|many|TRBV20-1|NA
CSATGPRGYGYTF
TGCAGTGCTACCGGTCCCCGCGGCTATGGCTACACCTTC
>TRBJ1-6|NA|TRBV20-1|NA
CSGGSSYNSPLHF
TGCAGTGGGGGTAGCTCCTATAATTCACCCCTCCACTTT
>TRBJ2-1|many|TRBV6-2/TRBV6-3|NA
CASSATTYNEQFF
TGTGCCAGCAGTGCGACAACCTACAATGAGCAGTTCTTC
>TRBJ1-5|few|TRBV6-2/TRBV6-3|TRBD1
CASSRDRGYNQPQHF
TGTGCCAGCAGTAGGGACAGGGGCTACAATCAGCCCCAGCATTTT
>TRBJ1-5|many|TRBV13|NA
CASSLDSQPQHF
TGTGCCAGCAGCTTAGATAGCCAGCCCCAGCATTTT
>TRBJ2-1|many|TRBV5-1|NA
CASSFFSGSNNEQFF
TGCGCCAGCAGCTTCTTTAGCGGAAGCAACAATGAGCAGTTCTTC
>TRBJ2-7|few|TRBV18|TRBD1
CASSPGTDHDEQYF
TGTGCCAGCTCACCCGGGACAGACCATGACGAGCAGTACTTC
>TRBJ1-5|many|TRBV28|TRBD1
CASNGQVNQPQHF
TGTGCCAGCAACGGACAGGTTAATCAGCCCCAGCATTTT
>TRBJ1-1|many|TRBV18|NA
CASLITGATEAFF
TGTGCCAGCCTAATAACGGGGGCCACTGAAGCTTTCTTT
>TRBJ2-4|few|TRBV4-1|NA
CASSQGNIQYF
TGCGCCAGCAGCCAAGGTAACATTCAGTACTTC
>TRBJ2-7|few|TRBV5-5|NA
CASSFTGPYYEQYF
TGTGCCAGCAGTTTTACAGGGCCGTACTACGAGCAGTACTTC
>TRBJ1-1|NA|TRBV4-1|NA
CASSQGHLNTEAFF
TGCGCCAGCAGCCAAGGACACCTGAACACTGAAGCTTTCTTT
>TRBJ2-2|many|TRBV7-2|TRBD1
CASSFSGTANTGELFF
TGTGCCAGCAGCTTTTCAGGGACAGCGAACACCGGGGAGCTGTTTTTT
>TRBJ2-2|few|TRBV7-9|TRBD1
CASSTTGGGNTGELFF
TGTGCCAGCAGCACGACAGGGGGCGGGAACACCGGGGAGCTGTTTTTT
>TRBJ1-2|many|TRBV30|TRBD1
CAWSVRRGNYGYTF
TGTGCCTGGAGTGTACGCAGGGGGAACTATGGCTACACCTTC
>TRBJ1-1|many|TRBV28|NA
CASMKETEAFF
TGTGCCAGCATGAAGGAAACTGAAGCTTTCTTT
>TRBJ1-1|many|TRBV20-1|NA
CSAREQGTYEAFF
TGCAGTGCTAGAGAACAAGGGACATATGAAGCTTTCTTT
>TRBJ2-1|NA|TRBV10-2|TRBD2
CASRDGLAGVREQFF
TGCGCCAGCAGGGATGGACTAGCGGGAGTTCGGGAGCAGTTCTTC
>TRBJ1-5|NA|TRBV9|NA
CASSVGGRGFVNQPQHF
TGTGCCAGCAGCGTAGGGGGCAGGGGTTTTGTCAATCAGCCCCAGCATTTT
>TRBJ2-7|few|TRBV29-1|NA
CSALLANVRGASYEQYF
TGCAGCGCCCTCCTCGCGAACGTTAGGGGGGCCTCCTACGAGCAGTACTTC
>TRBJ2-7|NA|TRBV6-5|TRBD1
CASSYGQGARNEQYF
TGTGCCAGCAGTTACGGACAGGGGGCGCGGAACGAGCAGTACTTC
>TRBJ2-7|few|TRBV10-2|NA
CASSDGTLWNYEQYF
TGCGCCAGCAGTGATGGAACGTTATGGAACTACGAGCAGTACTTC
>TRBJ2-7|many|TRBV28|TRBD1
CASSLRGLRYEQYF
TGTGCCAGCAGTTTGAGGGGGCTAAGGTACGAGCAGTACTTC
>TRBJ2-3|NA|TRBV6-5|TRBD2
CASSYSKTSGGTDTQYF
TGTGCCAGCAGTTACTCGAAGACTAGCGGGGGCACAGATACGCAGTATTTT
>TRBJ2-2|NA|TRBV7-9|NA
CASSTSRLAGELFF
TGTGCCAGCAGCACATCGAGACTAGCCGGGGAGCTGTTTTTT
>TRBJ2-1|many|TRBV5-1|NA
CASSAEEGRHRYNEQFF
TGCGCCAGCAGCGCCGAAGAGGGAAGACACCGCTACAATGAGCAGTTCTTC
>TRBJ2-1|many|TRBV7-8|NA
CASSLGLSSRNEQFF
TGTGCCAGCAGCTTGGGACTCTCAAGCAGGAATGAGCAGTTCTTC
>TRBJ2-1|few|TRBV19|TRBD1
CASSFRGNRNEQFF
TGTGCCAGTAGTTTCAGGGGGAATCGGAATGAGCAGTTCTTC
>TRBJ1-2|few|TRBV6-1|NA
CASTAGTGSTGYTF
TGTGCCAGCACCGCCGGGACCGGGTCCACTGGCTACACCTTC
>TRBJ2-3|NA|TRBV24-1|TRBD2
CATSDSRLTSGSLGTQYF
TGTGCCACCAGTGATTCCCGATTGACTAGCGGGAGTTTAGGTACGCAGTATTTT
>TRBJ1-6|many|TRBV5-1|NA
CASSSDGNSPLHF
TGTGCCAGCAGCTCGGACGGAAATTCACCCCTCCACTTT
>TRBJ2-7|few|TRBV9|TRBD2
CASSAEGLAGGGSYEQYF
TGTGCCAGCAGCGCCGAAGGACTAGCGGGAGGGGGATCCTACGAGCAGTACTTC
>TRBJ2-3|NA|TRBV6-1|TRBD1
CASSWFGTGRDTQYF
TGTGCCAGCAGTTGGTTCGGGACAGGGAGAGATACGCAGTATTTT
>TRBJ2-1|NA|TRBV9|NA
CASSPPVAENNEQFF
TGTGCCAGCAGCCCCCCCGTAGCGGAAAACAATGAGCAGTTCTTC
>TRBJ1-1|many|TRBV5-1|NA
CASSFEGTEAFF
TGCGCCAGCAGCTTCGAAGGTACTGAAGCTTTCTTT
>TRBJ2-7|many|TRBV12-5|TRBD2
CASVWRENSGEQYF
TGTGCTAGTGTTTGGCGGGAGAATTCGGGGGAGCAGTACTTC
>TRBJ2-7|many|TRBV12-3/TRBV12-4|NA
CASSRRIFSYEQYF
TGTGCCAGCAGCCGACGGATCTTCTCCTACGAGCAGTACTTC
>TRBJ2-7|many|TRBV7-3|TRBD1
CASSQSTGTGVGEQYF
TGTGCCAGCAGCCAAAGTACCGGGACAGGGGTTGGCGAGCAGTACTTC
>TRBJ1-4|many|TRBV9|NA
CASSSGLTPGREKLFF
TGTGCCAGCAGCTCCGGGCTAACCCCTGGAAGGGAAAAACTGTTTTTT
>TRBJ1-1|NA|TRBV19|NA
CASRWAGNTEAFF
TGTGCCAGTAGATGGGCGGGGAACACTGAAGCTTTCTTT
>TRBJ2-3|few|TRBV6-1|NA
CASSYDVGPTSTDTQYF
TGTGCCAGCAGTTATGATGTGGGACCCACTAGCACAGATACGCAGTATTTT
>TRBJ2-5|many|TRBV11-2|NA
CASSSRRLAHQETQYF
TGTGCCAGCAGCTCCCGGCGACTCGCCCACCAAGAGACCCAGTACTTC
>TRBJ2-6|few|TRBV19|TRBD1
CASSMAGTGSLTSGANVLTF
TGTGCCAGTAGTATGGCCGGGACAGGTTCCCTCACCTCTGGGGCCAACGTCCTGACTTTC